The clone carrying this T cell receptor (beta chain) was found many times. Germline assignment: CDR1 GTSNPN and CDR2 SVGIG (reference sequence). This CDR3 has 13 amino acids. The V and J ends lost 6 bases and 2 bases respectively, with 11 bases between them. This sample was taken from a study of T cells in Graves' hyperthyroidism and ophthalmopathy. There were TCR beta CDR3 regions amplified from RNA transcripts. With the HTBI primer set, the TCR CDR3 went through a first round of RT-PCR. MiXCR, run by TCRdb on the multiplex PCR reads, gives a single entry per CDR3 protein. The table has about 410,000 distinct CDR3 sequences, roughly 15% seen once; the top ten hold about 13%.

This sequence was found in a man aged 18 to 35 with Graves' ophthalmopathy. The chain employs TRBV30 and TRBJ1-5, with D maybe TRBD1 (5 bases). What was sequenced was blood. The CDR3: CACDSGGNQPQHF. Written as DNA, the CDR3 is TGTGCCTGCGACAGTGGCGGCAATCAGCCCCAGCATTTT.